The 32 T cell receptor beta chains reported below all come from one sample, sequenced in a study of blood T cells in healthy people across ages. PCR was performed a second time for about 7 to 12 cycles using a sample-barcoded 5' primer and a J-beta primer mix. One entry per CDR3 protein results from TCRdb running MiXCR on the 5' RACE reads. Of about 1,500,000 distinct CDR3 sequences detected, around two fifths appear once; the ten largest clones hold 7.9%. The sample consisted of blood. The receptors here all came from a woman younger than 35 in good health.

The CDR3 reads CASSEAASKWGNEQFF. CDR3 DNA: TGTGCCAGCAGTGAAGCCGCCTCTAAATGGGGGAATGAGCAGTTCTTC. The rearrangement joins TRBV6-1 to TRBJ2-1, with D possibly called TRBD1 or TRBD2 (5 bases each). The CDR3 is 16 amino acids. Germline V lookup: CDR1 MNHNS, CDR2 SASEGT. V was clipped by 0 bases and J by 7 bases, with 16 bases between them.

This clonotype was found a few times. The rearrangement joins TRBV12-3 or TRBV12-4 to TRBJ2-5; D is perhaps TRBD1 (6 bases). The CDR3 is made up of 15 amino acids. Trimming left V 5 bases short and J 1 base short, with 14 bases between. The CDR3 reads CASSGWTDLQETQYF. CDR3 sequence (DNA): TGTGCCAGCAGTGGGTGGACAGACCTCCAAGAGACCCAGTACTTC.

The chain uses TRBV29-1 and TRBJ2-6; 8 bases agree with TRBD1. The CDR3 is made up of 13 amino acids. Losses at the gene ends were 8 bases for V and 2 bases for J; bases not matched to a gene: 2. Germline V lookup: CDR1 SQVTM, CDR2 ANQGSEA. CDR3 sequence: CSCRGPGANVLTF. The CDR3 DNA sequence: TGCAGCTGCAGGGGGCCTGGGGCCAACGTCCTGACTTTC.

The rearrangement links TRBV12-3 or TRBV12-4 to TRBJ2-1, with 9 positions matching TRBD2. The CDR3 consists of 17 residues. Trimming removed 4 bases from V and 10 bases from J; junction bases left unmatched: 17. The CDR3 loop reads CASSYNGAGGRNMEQFF. CDR3 bases: TGTGCCAGCAGTTATAACGGGGCGGGAGGGCGAAACATGGAGCAGTTCTTC.

The rearrangement links TRBV7-2 to TRBJ2-7; D may be TRBD1 or TRBD2 (5 bases each). This CDR3 is built from 15 residues. Germline V CDR1 and CDR2: SGHTA, FQGNSA. Trimming stripped 8 bases from V and 0 bases from J, with 17 bases between. The CDR3 DNA reads as TGTGCCAGCGAGCCCGGGGCAAGGGGCTCCTACGAGCAGTACTTC. It is translated as CASEPGARGSYEQYF.

The chain links TRBV6-5 to TRBJ1-2, with D tentatively TRBD1 (6 bases). Per germline, CDR1 MNHEY and CDR2 SVGAGI. The ends were cut back, 8 bases at V and 4 bases at J, with 17 bases in the middle. This CDR3 has 14 residues. The CDR3 reads CASWGAGGIYGYTF. In DNA form, the CDR3 reads TGTGCCAGCTGGGGGGCTGGGGGGATCTATGGCTACACCTTC.

V and J are TRBV7-2 and TRBJ2-1, with D possibly matching TRBD1 (5 bases). Near its end, the DNA agrees better with TRBJ2-7, so the J call may be wrong. This CDR3 contains 17 residues. Germline V gene data show CDR1 as SGHTA and CDR2 as FQGNSA. The CDR3 sequence: CASSPRGVTSSYNEQYF. The CDR3 DNA reads TGTGCCAGCAGCCCAAGGGGCGTGACGAGCTCCTACAATGAGCAGTACTTC.

This clonotype was picked up a small number of times. This rearrangement joins TRBV12-3 or TRBV12-4 to TRBJ1-5; TRBD1 matches at 8 bases. Trimming removed 3 bases from V and 1 base from J; junction bases left unmatched: 2. The CDR3 extends over 15 amino acids. CDR3 sequence: CASSFQGASNQPQHF. DNA for the CDR3: TGTGCCAGCAGTTTTCAGGGGGCGAGCAATCAGCCCCAGCATTTT.

This chain links TRBV4-2 with TRBJ1-1, with D hard to call. V lost 1 base to trimming and J lost 1 base, with 10 bases between them. The CDR3 extends over 15 amino acids. Germline CDR1 and CDR2: LGHNA and YNFKEQ. CDR3 nucleotide sequence: TGTGCCAGCAGCCAAGGTCGCTCAAAGAACACTGAAGCTTTCTTT. Its translation is CASSQGRSKNTEAFF.

This clonotype was counted a few times. The chain links TRBV6-5 to TRBJ2-5; 8 nucleotides line up with TRBD1. The CDR3 covers 16 residues. CDR1 and CDR2 (germline): MNHEY, SVGAGI. With V trimmed by 0 bases and J by 4 bases, 7 bases remained unmatched. The CDR3 reads CASSYSGAGGAETQYF. The CDR3 DNA reads as TGTGCCAGCAGTTACTCAGGGGCAGGGGGCGCAGAGACCCAGTACTTC.

J is TRBJ1-2 and V is TRBV10-3; D not resolved. V was clipped by 7 bases and J by 0 bases, with 9 bases between them. The CDR3 length is 13 residues. Per germline, CDR1 ENHRY and CDR2 SYGVKD. CDR3 in amino acids: CAINPGANYGYTF. In DNA, the CDR3 is TGTGCCATCAACCCAGGAGCTAACTATGGCTACACCTTC.

This clonotype was counted a few times. The chain recombines TRBV9 with TRBJ1-1, with 12 bases lining up with TRBD1. The CDR3 has 19 amino acids. J gave up 4 bases and V 7 bases, and 20 bases lay outside the gene matches. Germline values: CDR1 SGDLS, CDR2 YYNGEE. Here the CDR3 DNA reads TGTGCCAGCTCCCCCGGGACAGGGGGCGCGCTTTTAATAAGCACTGAAGCTTTCTTT. It encodes CASSPGTGGALLISTEAFF.

This chain connects TRBV27 to TRBJ1-6; no clear D. Germline CDR1 MNHEY, CDR2 SMNVEV (reference sequence). The ends were cut back, 5 bases at V and 7 bases at J, with 12 bases in the middle. This CDR3 spans 14 amino acids. CDR3 region: CASSVRVLNSPLHF. In DNA form, the CDR3 reads TGTGCCAGCAGTGTGAGGGTTTTGAATTCACCCCTCCACTTT.

A note on this clonotype: It is unclear where the CDR3 begins or ends on the DNA, so no DNA is shown, and the CDR3 is as TCRdb lists it. The chain combines TRBV29-1 with TRBJ2-5; TRBD2, the D gene given by the table, was not confirmed from the DNA. Germline V gene sequence: CDR1 SQVTM, CDR2 ANQGSEA. The CDR3 has 14 residues if both end residues are counted. This CDR3 reads CSVGPGLRGETQYF.

A few counts support this clonotype. The genes are TRBV9 and TRBJ2-5; 10 positions agree with TRBD2. Judging by the DNA end, TRBJ2-7 fits better; the J call may be wrong. The CDR3 extends over 15 amino acids. From germline, CDR1 is SGDLS and CDR2 YYNGEE. CDR3 DNA: TGTGCCAGCAGCGCGACTAGCGGGTCAGGAAACGAGCAGTACTTC. It translates to CASSATSGSGNEQYF.

This clonotype has only a few counts. The chain employs TRBV6-5 and TRBJ1-5; unclear D gene. Looked up from germline, CDR1 is MNHEY and CDR2 is SVGAGI. The CDR3 sequence is 15 residues long. V lost 5 bases to trimming and J lost 0 bases, with 11 bases between them. CDR3 protein: CASSPEWGSNQPQHF. CDR3 sequence (DNA): TGTGCCAGCAGTCCCGAATGGGGTAGCAATCAGCCCCAGCATTTT.

This chain uses TRBV11-1 with TRBJ1-2; the match to TRBD1 covers 8 bases. This CDR3 has 13 amino acids. V was clipped by 11 bases and J by 9 bases; unmatched bases: 14. Germline CDR1 reads SGHAT; CDR2 reads FQDESV (reference sequence). The CDR3 sequence is CAGTRTGNYRYTF. Written as DNA, the CDR3 is TGTGCCGGGACTAGGACAGGGAATTATCGCTACACCTTC.

With regard to this clonotype: A read error may explain this, as a much larger clone is one base away. The chain combines TRBV20-1 with TRBJ2-7; D perhaps matches TRBD2 (6 bases). CDR3 length equals 14 residues. V lost 3 bases to trimming and J lost 2 bases, with 14 bases between them. CDR1 and CDR2 (germline): DFQATT, SNEGSKA (reference sequence). The CDR3 DNA follows: TGCAGTGCTAGGGATGGCGGGAACGCCTACGAGCAGTACTTC. Amino acid sequence: CSARDGGNAYEQYF.

This sequence joins TRBV10-2 and TRBJ2-7, with TRBD2 identical over 9 bases. The CDR3 runs to 16 residues. CDR1 WSHSY and CDR2 SAAADI come from the germline V gene. After removal of 4 bases from V and 4 bases from J, the junction contained 11 bases not matched to a gene. CDR3 sequence (DNA): TGCGCCAGCAGTGTTAACCTAGCGGGGTATAAATACGAGCAGTACTTC. Translating it yields CASSVNLAGYKYEQYF.

On this clonotype itself: An end of the junction does not agree with germline; a read error may underlie this. This chain's CDR3 is CSARGTMGLRQETRYF. The CDR3 nucleotides are TGCAGTGCTAGAGGTACCATGGGACTGCGCCAAGAGACCCGGTACTTC. The rearrangement links TRBV20-1 to TRBJ2-5, with D possibly TRBD2 on 6 matching bases. The CDR3 contains 16 residues. Germline-derived CDR1 and CDR2 are DFQATT and SNEGSKA (reference sequence).

This clonotype was recorded a few times. V usage is TRBV7-3 and J usage is TRBJ2-1, with a possible D match to TRBD2 (5 bases). Germline V gene lookup returns CDR1 SGHTA and CDR2 FQGTGA. V dropped 6 bases and J dropped 0 bases, with 15 bases sitting between them. The CDR3 is 16 residues long. The CDR3 reads CASSEGPASSYNEQFF. The CDR3 DNA sequence: TGTGCCAGCAGTGAGGGTCCCGCGAGCTCCTACAATGAGCAGTTCTTC.

This clonotype showed up just a few times. This chain links TRBV29-1 with TRBJ2-7, with 9 nucleotides matching TRBD1. J gave up 0 bases and V 7 bases, and 7 bases lay outside the gene matches. There are 14 residues in the CDR3. Looked up from germline, CDR1 is SQVTM and CDR2 is ANQGSEA. The CDR3 sequence: CSAAGQGNSYEQYF. For the CDR3, the DNA is TGCAGCGCCGCTGGACAGGGGAACTCCTACGAGCAGTACTTC.

The sample holds a few counts of this clonotype. The V gene is TRBV3-1, the J gene TRBJ1-2; 7 bases map to TRBD1. The CDR3 totals 15 residues. The V and J ends lost 4 bases and 4 bases, in that order; junction bases with no gene match: 9. Germline V CDR1 and CDR2: LGHDT, YNNKEL (reference sequence). CDR3 nucleotides: TGTGCCAGCAGCCTGTCGGGACAGAGCCTCTATGGCTACACCTTC. It is translated as CASSLSGQSLYGYTF.

The chain has TRBV5-1 and TRBJ2-1, with D possibly being TRBD2 (5 bases). Germline V CDR1 and CDR2: SGHRS, YFSETQ. The CDR3 has 15 residues. With 4 bases removed from V and 0 bases from J, the gap between germline ends came to 11 bases. The CDR3 region is CASSDPGSSYNEQFF. CDR3 nucleotide sequence: TGCGCCAGCAGCGACCCGGGGAGCTCCTACAATGAGCAGTTCTTC. Based on the CDR3 plus reference TRBV5-1 and TRBJ2-1, the full variable domain is KAGVTQTPRYLIKTRGQQVTLSCSPISGHRSVSWYQQTPGQGLQFLFEYFSETQRNKGNFPGRFSGRQFSNSRSEMNVSTLELGDSALYLCASSDPGSSYNEQFFGPGTRLTVL.

The V and J genes are TRBV3-1 and TRBJ1-2; 12 bases map to TRBD1. The germline V gene has CDR1 LGHDT and CDR2 YNNKEL (reference sequence). The CDR3 spans 16 residues. V shed 3 bases, J shed 4 bases, and the junction held 6 bases outside the gene matches. The DNA of the CDR3 is TGTGCCAGCAGCCACCTGGGACAGGGGGCTCGCTATGGCTACACCTTC. This sequence encodes CASSHLGQGARYGYTF.

This rearrangement joins TRBV7-9 to TRBJ2-3; D assignment may be TRBD1 or TRBD2 (5 bases each). The CDR3 has 17 residues. The germline V and J ends were trimmed by 2 bases and 2 bases, with 17 bases remaining between them. Germline CDR1 is SEHNR and CDR2 is FQNEAQ (reference sequence). CDR3 protein: CASSLFGQGDPTDTQYF. The CDR3 coding sequence is TGTGCCAGCAGCTTATTCGGGCAGGGAGACCCCACAGATACGCAGTATTTT.

This chain connects TRBV10-3 to TRBJ2-7, with 10 bases aligning to TRBD1. Germline CDR1 reads ENHRY; CDR2 reads SYGVKD. The CDR3 is 14 amino acids. The J segment lost 2 bases and the V segment lost 11 bases, leaving 9 bases of the junction unmatched. CDR3: CAAHPGQGTYEQYF. The CDR3 coding sequence is TGTGCCGCCCACCCGGGACAGGGGACCTACGAGCAGTACTTC.

This clonotype was found a few times. V gene TRBV12-3 or TRBV12-4 combines with J gene TRBJ2-7; perhaps TRBD1 as D (5 bases). The V end was cut by 2 bases, the J end by 5 bases, with 19 bases between. The CDR3 has 16 amino acids. This CDR3 is CASSLWGRNSGDEQYF. In DNA, the CDR3 is TGTGCCAGCAGTTTATGGGGCAGAAATAGTGGGGACGAGCAGTACTTC.

This clonotype appeared a single time. The chain has TRBV2 and TRBJ2-7; D is possibly TRBD2 (5 bases). The DNA end is a closer match to TRBJ2-4, so the J assignment may be wrong. Looked up from germline, CDR1 is SNHLY and CDR2 is FYNNEI. The CDR3 has 12 amino acids. CDR3 region: CASRAEGNIQYF. In nucleotides, the CDR3 is TGTGCCAGCAGGGCAGAGGGAAACATTCAGTACTTC.

As for this clonotype: This may come from a read error, since a much larger clone is one base off. The chain recombines TRBV7-3 with TRBJ2-1; tentative D call: TRBD2 (7 bases). Trimming stripped 1 base from V and 3 bases from J, with 10 bases between. In germline, CDR1 is SGHTA, CDR2 FQGTGA. The CDR3 consists of 15 residues. CDR3 residues: CASSLSGGIYNEQFF. The CDR3 DNA reads TGTGCCAGCAGCTTAAGCGGGGGCATCTACAATGAGCAGTTCTTC.

This chain links TRBV14 with TRBJ1-2, with a tentative D call TRBD1 (6 bases). This CDR3 is built from 14 residues. Trimming pared 1 base from V and 2 bases from J, leaving 8 bases between. CDR1 and CDR2 from the germline V gene are SGHDN and FVKESK. CDR3 protein: CASSQGGRNYGYTF. CDR3 nucleotide sequence: TGTGCCAGCAGCCAAGGGGGGCGCAACTATGGCTACACCTTC.

The sample holds a few counts of this clonotype. The CDR3 sequence: CATSDDRGEQYF. Written as DNA, the CDR3 is TGTGCCACCAGTGATGACAGGGGCGAGCAGTACTTC. V and J are TRBV24-1 and TRBJ2-7; 8 bases agree with TRBD1. Germline CDR1 and CDR2: KGHDR and SFDVKD. The CDR3 consists of 12 residues. J gave up 6 bases and V 3 bases, and 0 bases lay outside the gene matches.